A selection of T cell receptor beta chains follows, all from one sample in a study of blood T cell repertoires in COVID-19. TCRdb's copy holds only in-frame clones and misses some; the assay was immunoSEQ multiplex PCR. The data contain 200,000 or so clones, around 84% of them singletons. What was sequenced was peripheral blood. Receptors originate from a woman between 55 and 75 years old who had recovered from COVID-19. Each CDR3 is given with its conserved first and last residue. Each record gives: J gene, CDR3 length, clone size, D gene, V gene, CDR3 protein, CDR3 DNA. D genes are given only for firm matches. For some rows the clone size is stated as once, few or many, or as a class when expanded; others skip it.

TRBJ1-2,13,-,TRBD1,TRBV5-1,CASSRDRNYGYTF,TGCGCCAGCAGTAGGGACAGGAACTATGGCTACACCTTC
TRBJ2-3,16,-,TRBD2,TRBV11-2,CASRKLAGGPTDTQYF,TGTGCCAGCAGGAAACTAGCGGGGGGGCCCACAGATACGCAGTATTTT
TRBJ1-4,12,-,-,TRBV7-9,CASSRTRAKLFF,TGTGCCAGCAGCCGAACGAGGGCAAAACTGTTTTTT
TRBJ2-7,11,once,-,TRBV30,CAWTRLHEQYF,TGTGCCTGGACCCGACTTCACGAGCAGTACTTC
TRBJ2-1,18,-,TRBD2,TRBV4-2,CASSQEGAETSGGYEQFF,TGTGCCAGCAGCCAAGAAGGAGCCGAGACTAGCGGGGGCTATGAGCAGTTCTTC
TRBJ2-6,15,once,-,TRBV30,CAWTVTGYGANVLTF,TGTGCCTGGACGGTGACAGGTTACGGGGCCAACGTCCTGACTTTC
TRBJ1-1,12,-,-,TRBV29-1,CSVHRGGSEAFF,TGCAGCGTCCATCGGGGGGGATCTGAAGCTTTCTTT
TRBJ1-2,13,-,TRBD1,TRBV7-9,CASSLTGTYGYTF,TGTGCCAGCAGTCTGACAGGGACCTATGGCTACACCTTC
TRBJ2-2,17,-,-,TRBV9,CASSANPGRGNTGELFF,TGTGCCAGCAGCGCGAACCCGGGTAGGGGCAACACCGGGGAGCTGTTTTTT
TRBJ2-7,13,-,-,TRBV7-2,CASSLEGGREQYF,TGTGCCAGCAGCTTAGAGGGGGGGCGCGAGCAGTACTTC
TRBJ2-1,18,-,TRBD2,TRBV5-6,CASSLASGGLSSYNEQFF,TGTGCCAGCAGCTTGGCTAGCGGGGGGTTAAGCTCCTACAATGAGCAGTTCTTC
TRBJ2-1,13,-,TRBD2,TRBV2,CASSGGLAYEQFF,TGTGCCAGCAGTGGGGGACTAGCTTATGAGCAGTTCTTC
TRBJ1-6,18,-,-,TRBV4-2,CASRPGHALSSYNSPLHF,TGTGCCAGCAGACCCGGACATGCATTGAGCTCCTATAATTCACCCCTCCACTTT